This T cell receptor beta chain was sequenced for a study of T cell changes during pregnancy in multiple sclerosis. Clones were sequenced by immunoSEQ multiplex PCR, and TCRdb holds only the in-frame ones, with some missing. Of about 49,000 clones in the sample, around 93% were seen once. This clone was found once. The source is a female donor with multiple sclerosis, enrolled in a pregnancy study. The sample consisted of peripheral blood, taken after pregnancy.

The CDR3 protein is CASKIFPGNTEAFF. As DNA, the CDR3 is TGCGCCAGCAAAATATTTCCAGGAAACACTGAAGCTTTCTTT. The chain joins TRBV5-1 to TRBJ1-1; no reliable D call. Germline lookup yields CDR1 SGHRS and CDR2 YFSETQ. V lost 6 bases and J lost 2, with 14 bases in between. The CDR3 runs 14 residues.